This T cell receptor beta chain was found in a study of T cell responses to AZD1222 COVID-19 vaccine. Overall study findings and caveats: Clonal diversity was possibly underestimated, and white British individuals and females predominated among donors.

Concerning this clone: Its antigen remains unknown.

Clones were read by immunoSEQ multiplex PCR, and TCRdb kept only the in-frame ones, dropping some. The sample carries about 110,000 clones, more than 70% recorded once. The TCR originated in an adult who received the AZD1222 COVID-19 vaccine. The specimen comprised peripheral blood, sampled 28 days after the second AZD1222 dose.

CDR3 coding DNA: TGTGCCAGCAGCTTCGGAGATCATAGCAATCAGCCCCAGCATTTT. Translation gives CASSFGDHSNQPQHF. This chain links TRBV7-8 with TRBJ1-5, with unresolved D. CDR1 is SGHVS and CDR2 is FQNEAQ in the germline V gene. With 3 bases removed from V and 0 bases from J, the gap between germline ends came to 9 bases. The CDR3 spans 15 residues.